The next 26 T cell receptor beta chains were all read from a single sample in a study of blood T cell repertoires in COVID-19. The protocol was immunoSEQ multiplex PCR, while the TCRdb copy is restricted to in-frame clones and leaves out a portion. The profile shows fewer than 400,000 clones, more than 90% of them singletons. Sequenced input: PBMCs or T cells enriched from blood (not recorded which). The receptors shown here come from a woman in her twenties or thirties who had been exposed to COVID-19.

On this clone itself: Other DNA sequences in this specimen translate into the identical CDR3. The V gene is TRBV9, the J gene TRBJ1-3; TRBD1 is a possible D gene (5 bases). V dropped 0 bases and J dropped 0 bases, with 7 bases sitting between them. The CDR3 runs to 15 residues. The germline V gene has CDR1 SGDLS and CDR2 YYNGEE. The CDR3 sequence: CASSVGRGSGNTIYF. The CDR3 DNA is TGTGCCAGCAGCGTAGGAAGGGGCTCTGGAAACACCATATATTTT. The whole variable domain, filled in from reference TRBV9 and TRBJ1-3, reads DSGVTQTPKHLITATGQRVTLRCSPRSGDLSVYWYQQSLDQGLQFLIQYYNGEERAKGNILERFSAQQFPDLHSELNLSSLELGDSALYFCASSVGRGSGNTIYFGEGSWLTVV.

The chain joins TRBV6-5 to TRBJ1-5; 8 positions agree with TRBD1. The CDR3 has 15 amino acids. The J segment lost 2 bases and the V segment lost 7 bases, leaving 7 bases of the junction unmatched. In germline, CDR1 is MNHEY, CDR2 SVGAGI. The chain's CDR3 is CASMGDRNRNQPQHF. CDR3 in DNA: TGTGCCAGCATGGGGGACAGGAATCGCAATCAGCCCCAGCATTTT.

This rearrangement joins TRBV5-1 to TRBJ2-3, with unresolved D. The CDR3 covers 14 residues. V dropped 4 bases and J dropped 0 bases, with 9 bases sitting between them. Germline lookup yields CDR1 SGHRS and CDR2 YFSETQ. The CDR3 DNA follows: TGCGCCAGCAGCCTGATCAGGAGCACAGATACGCAGTATTTT. It encodes CASSLIRSTDTQYF.

The J gene is TRBJ1-2, the V gene TRBV6-5; D perhaps matches TRBD1 (5 bases). V gave up 7 bases and J gave up 6 bases, with 21 bases separating them. The CDR3 sequence is 15 residues long. Germline CDR1 and CDR2: MNHEY and SVGAGI. CDR3 bases: TGTGCCAGCACCCCAACTCCGACAGCTCTTAATGGCTACACCTTC. Its translation: CASTPTPTALNGYTF.

The genes are TRBV19 and TRBJ1-3, with 7 bases aligning to TRBD1. The CDR3 loop spans 17 amino acids. CDR1 and CDR2 (germline): LNHDA, SQIVND (reference sequence). Trimming cost V 5 bases and J 0 bases; bases outside gene matches: 10. The CDR3 loop reads CASSLTGTATSGNTIYF. In DNA, the CDR3 is TGTGCCAGTAGTCTCACCGGGACAGCTACCTCTGGAAACACCATATATTTT.

This clone was picked up a small number of times. The chain employs TRBV2 and TRBJ1-2; 8 bases agree with TRBD1. Germline V gene sequence: CDR1 SNHLY, CDR2 FYNNEI. This CDR3 has 14 amino acids. V lost 4 bases to trimming and J lost 5 bases; unmatched junction nucleotides: 6. The DNA of the CDR3 is TGTGCCAGCAGTGTGGACAGGGTCTGGTATGGCTACACCTTC. It encodes CASSVDRVWYGYTF.

The CDR3 is CASSRQGQRAEAFF. Here the CDR3 DNA reads TGTGCCAGCAGTCGACAGGGTCAAAGGGCTGAAGCTTTCTTT. This chain links TRBV6-2 or TRBV6-3 with TRBJ1-1, with 7 positions matching TRBD1. Germline CDR1 and CDR2: MNHEY and SVGEGT. The CDR3 spans 14 residues. V lost 5 bases and J lost 6; bases outside the gene matches: 9.

The rearrangement links TRBV18 to TRBJ2-5; TRBD1 matches at 7 bases. V lost 0 bases and J lost 2; bases outside the gene matches: 12. Germline V gives CDR1 KGHSH, CDR2 LQKENI. This CDR3 is built from 18 residues. In nucleotides, the CDR3 is TGTGCCAGCTCACCACCGCCGGGGACAGAATACATACAAGAGACCCAGTACTTC. It specifies CASSPPPGTEYIQETQYF. Filled out from reference TRBV18 and TRBJ2-5, the complete variable domain reads NAGVMQNPRHLVRRRGQEARLRCSPMKGHSHVYWYRQLPEEGLKFMVYLQKENIIDESGMPKERFSAEFPKEGPSILRIQQVVRGDSAAYFCASSPPPGTEYIQETQYFGPGTRLLVL.

The V and J genes are TRBV7-9 and TRBJ1-2, with 8 nucleotides matching TRBD1. This CDR3 has 15 residues. V gave up 5 bases and J gave up 5 bases; unmatched junction bases: 10. Germline V gives CDR1 SEHNR, CDR2 FQNEAQ (reference sequence). The CDR3 protein is CASSHGDRRVYGYTF. In DNA form, the CDR3 reads TGTGCCAGCAGCCATGGGGACAGGCGGGTTTATGGCTACACCTTC.

About this clone itself: One junction end disagrees with the germline gene, perhaps due to a read error. J is TRBJ2-5 and V is TRBV24-1; D remains ambiguous. Looked up from germline, CDR1 is KGHDR and CDR2 is SFDVKD. There are 15 residues in the CDR3. The CDR3 coding sequence is TGTGCCATCAGTGATTGGCCCGAACCCCAAGAGACCCAGTACTTC. It translates to CAISDWPEPQETQYF.

Only one count was recorded for this clone. V usage is TRBV27 and J usage is TRBJ2-2; the D gene is possibly TRBD1 (6 bases). CDR3 size: 16 residues. Trimming shortened V by 2 bases and J by 3 bases, and 13 bases separated the two germline ends. Germline V gene sequence: CDR1 MNHEY, CDR2 SMNVEV (reference sequence). CDR3 sequence: CASSLRQGRHTGELFF. DNA for the CDR3: TGTGCCAGCAGTTTACGCCAGGGGCGGCACACCGGGGAGCTGTTTTTT.

This clone was recorded only once. This rearrangement joins TRBV4-1 to TRBJ2-6, with 10 positions matching TRBD1. CDR1 MGHRA and CDR2 YSYEKL come from the germline V gene. This CDR3 contains 18 residues. The junction had 8 bases not matched to a gene; V was cut back by 4 bases and J by 2 bases. Written as DNA, the CDR3 is TGCGCCAGCAGCCGCGGGAGACAGGGGGCGGCTGGGGCCAACGTCCTGACTTTC. This translates into CASSRGRQGAAGANVLTF.

The chain couples TRBV2 to TRBJ1-2, with 10 bases lining up with TRBD1. CDR1 and CDR2 from the germline V gene are SNHLY and FYNNEI. The CDR3 runs 12 residues. After removal of 4 bases from V and 8 bases from J, the junction contained 1 base not matched to a gene. Here the CDR3 DNA reads TGTGCCAGCAGTGGACAGGGGGCAGGCTACACCTTC. It encodes CASSGQGAGYTF.

The rearrangement uses TRBV5-4 and TRBJ1-2; 7 bases fit TRBD1. CDR3 length: 14 amino acids. V gave up 5 bases and J gave up 3 bases; unmatched junction bases: 7. Germline V gives CDR1 SGHNT, CDR2 YYREEE (reference sequence). The CDR3 nucleotides read TGTGCCAGCAGTCCTAAGGGACAGCACTATGGCTACACCTTC. Translating gives CASSPKGQHYGYTF.

The V gene is TRBV27, the J gene TRBJ1-1; no definite D call. Trimming stripped 1 base from V and 8 bases from J, with 11 bases between. CDR1 is MNHEY, CDR2 SMNVEV, per germline (reference sequence). The CDR3 contains 13 residues. CDR3 sequence (DNA): TGTGCCAGCAGTTTATTACGGGGATCCGAAGCTTTCTTT. Amino acids: CASSLLRGSEAFF.

The chain combines TRBV11-2 with TRBJ2-2; TRBD2 is a possible D gene (7 bases). Trimming removed 5 bases from V and 4 bases from J, with 14 bases in between. The length of the CDR3 is 15 residues. Germline values: CDR1 SGHAT, CDR2 FQNNGV. CDR3 loop: CASSLRGASTGELFF. CDR3 DNA sequence: TGTGCCAGCAGCCTTCGGGGGGCTAGCACCGGGGAGCTGTTTTTT.

This clone was seen just once. The chain combines TRBV5-6 with TRBJ1-1; no firm D call. This CDR3 spans 14 amino acids. V was pared by 0 bases and J by 6 bases, with 12 bases between. The germline gives CDR1 SGHDT, CDR2 YYEEEE. CDR3 bases: TGTGCCAGCAGCTTGGGTACAACCAGCGCTGAAGCTTTCTTT. This sequence encodes CASSLGTTSAEAFF.

The rearrangement uses TRBV12-3 or TRBV12-4 and TRBJ1-5; TRBD1 aligns across 7 bases. This CDR3 has 13 residues. The trim removed 5 bases at V and 5 bases at J, leaving 3 bases unmatched. The DNA for the CDR3 is TGTGCCAGCAGTCCTCAGGGGGATCAGCCCCAGCATTTT. The encoded protein is CASSPQGDQPQHF.

The chain has TRBV14 and TRBJ1-6, with 11 bases fitting TRBD1. CDR1 SGHDN and CDR2 FVKESK come from the germline V gene. J was trimmed by 3 bases and V by 4 bases; bases with no gene match: 8. There are 18 residues in the CDR3. As DNA, the CDR3 is TGTGCCAGCAGCCTCCGGGACAGGGGGACCTACTATAATTCACCCCTCCACTTT. It yields the protein CASSLRDRGTYYNSPLHF.

This clone is a singleton in its sample. CDR3 amino acids: CATSRDRAGGYTF. The CDR3 DNA follows: TGTGCCACCAGCAGAGACAGGGCTGGCGGCTACACCTTC. This chain joins TRBV15 and TRBJ1-2, with TRBD1 as a possible D gene (5 bases). Trimming stripped 0 bases from V and 8 bases from J, with 10 bases between. The CDR3 is made up of 13 amino acids. Germline V lookup: CDR1 LNHNV, CDR2 YYDKDF (reference sequence). Full variable domain (rest looked up from reference TRBV15 and TRBJ1-2): DAMVIQNPRYQVTQFGKPVTLSCSQTLNHNVMYWYQQKSSQAPKLLFHYYDKDFNNEADTPDNFQSRRPNTSFCFLDIRSPGLGDTAMYLCATSRDRAGGYTFGSGTRLTVV.

The rearrangement uses TRBV7-9 and TRBJ2-5; 8 bases agree with TRBD1. From germline, CDR1 is SEHNR and CDR2 FQNEAQ (reference sequence). This CDR3 region has 15 residues. V lost 7 bases and J lost 2; bases outside the gene matches: 9. CDR3 DNA sequence: TGTGCCAGCAACCCAGGGACAGGAGGGCAAGAGACCCAGTACTTC. This sequence encodes CASNPGTGGQETQYF.

This clone was counted a few times. The chain couples TRBV5-1 to TRBJ2-2, with a possible D match to TRBD2 (7 bases). Trimming shortened V by 0 bases and J by 2 bases, and 11 bases separated the two germline ends. The germline CDR1 and CDR2 sequences are SGHRS and YFSETQ. This CDR3 has 16 amino acids. CDR3 amino acids: CASSLARGANTGELFF. In DNA, the CDR3 is TGCGCCAGCAGCTTGGCTCGGGGGGCCAACACCGGGGAGCTGTTTTTT.

The DNA of the CDR3 is TGTGCCAGCTTAAGGAGCTCCTACAATGAGCAGTTCTTC. Residues: CASLRSSYNEQFF. V usage is TRBV12-3 or TRBV12-4 and J usage is TRBJ2-1; D remains unclear. Trimming pared 8 bases from V and 0 bases from J, leaving 8 bases between. The CDR3 runs 13 residues.

As for this clone: One junction end disagrees with the germline gene, perhaps due to a read error. The chain links TRBV11-3 to TRBJ1-5; D not certain. This CDR3 is built from 14 residues. Germline CDR1 is SGHNT and CDR2 is YENEEA. CDR3: CASSLGGGNQPQHF. DNA of the CDR3: TGTGCCAGCAGCTTAGGCGGCGGGAATCAACCCCAGCATTTT.

V usage is TRBV28 and J usage is TRBJ2-7; tentative D call: TRBD2 (5 bases). Trimming removed 3 bases from V and 7 bases from J, with 16 bases in between. Germline V gives CDR1 MDHEN, CDR2 SYDVKM. This CDR3 region has 14 residues. CDR3 residues: CASSFSHQRGEQYF. The CDR3 DNA reads as TGTGCCAGCAGTTTCTCCCATCAACGGGGAGAGCAGTACTTC.

The genes are TRBV27 and TRBJ1-2; D may be TRBD1 (5 bases). CDR1 is MNHEY and CDR2 is SMNVEV in the germline V gene (reference sequence). Trimming took off 4 bases at V and 4 bases at J, with 10 bases between the two ends. The CDR3 loop spans 13 amino acids. CDR3 coding DNA: TGTGCCAGCAGTTCCAGGGATATCTATGGCTACACCTTC. Translation gives CASSSRDIYGYTF.